This T cell receptor (beta chain) comes out of a study of shared clonotypes between healthy human individuals. Germline CDR1 SEHNR, CDR2 FQNEAQ (reference sequence). The CDR3 is made up of 13 amino acids. After removal of 2 bases from V and 7 bases from J, the junction contained 1 base not matched to a gene. As for this clone: This CDR3 is also generated by other DNA sequences in the sample.

The data were produced by immunoSEQ multiplex PCR, yet TCRdb's version contains in-frame clones alone and is incomplete. The repertoire holds some 2,400,000 clones, with approximately 94% as singletons. This TCR was recovered from a man younger than 35 in good health. The chain has TRBV7-9 and TRBJ2-1; the match to TRBD1 covers 8 bases. The material sequenced was naive CD4+ T cells sorted from blood. This sample's subset: CD45RA+ positively selected. CDR3 loop: CASSLTGGNEQFF. Here the CDR3 DNA reads TGTGCCAGCAGCTTAACAGGGGGGAATGAGCAGTTCTTC.